This TCR beta chain was sequenced for a study of CD8+ T cells in alopecia areata. Overall study context: Tofacitinib administration persisted for 6 to 18 months, succeeded by 6 months off drug.

CDR3 length equals 16 residues. Trimming removed 0 bases from V and 3 bases from J, with 13 bases in between. CDR1 is LGHNA, CDR2 YSLEER, per germline. Stated treatment: oral pan-JAK inhibitor, 5-10 mg twice daily. Sorting of CD4+ and CD8+ T cells was performed on PBMCs. Extracted from the samples, RNA was reverse transcribed into cDNA to serve as the sequencing template. Data came from immunoSEQ multiplex PCR; TCRdb stores just in-frame clones and leaves some out. The sample holds about 220,000 clones, approximately 57% seen once. In its sample, this clone was seen a few times. The antigen is unknown. Study results and caveats: Affected lesional scalp, above all in alopecia totalis/universalis, was more clonal than normal scalp.

This chain links TRBV4-3 with TRBJ2-3; perhaps TRBD1 as D (6 bases). This clonotype was sampled from a human donor with alopecia areata. The sequenced sample was CD4+ T cells sorted from blood, obtained at week 4, from a patient treated with tofacitinib. The CDR3 DNA follows: TGCGCCAGCAGCCAAGAAGCACAGGGACGGACAGATACGCAGTATTTT. Amino acids: CASSQEAQGRTDTQYF.